This T cell receptor (beta chain) was captured in a study of T-cell reconstitution after alpha-beta-depleted transplantation in children. Points from the study as a whole: Alpha-beta T cells about two months after transplant reportedly derived from several hundred expanded graft clones. T-cell counts and diversity at one year post-transplant came mainly from newly produced T cells. The high TCRbeta diversity at day 60 in some patients came from surviving recipient T cells and thymic progenitors.

This clonotype was observed a handful of times. Its specificity is not known. Preparation of the TCRbeta library used unique molecular identifiers. TCRdb processed the PCR reads anew with MiXCR; each CDR3 protein has one entry. This table holds 800,000 to 1,000,000 distinct CDR3 sequences, 25% to 30% found once. The specimen was PBMCs, mostly from graft donor cells, collected 360 days after TCRalphabeta/CD19-depleted stem cell transplant. This receptor was obtained from a boy under two years old who had a stem cell transplant for SCID, so the T cells may come from the graft donor.

CDR3 sequence (DNA): TGCGCCAGCAGAACACAGAGGGACACTGAAGCTTTCTTT. Translated, it gives CASRTQRDTEAFF. The chain couples TRBV5-1 to TRBJ1-1; D unclear. The V and J ends lost 5 bases and 3 bases respectively, with 11 bases between them. The CDR3 has 13 amino acids. Germline assignment: CDR1 SGHRS and CDR2 YFSETQ.